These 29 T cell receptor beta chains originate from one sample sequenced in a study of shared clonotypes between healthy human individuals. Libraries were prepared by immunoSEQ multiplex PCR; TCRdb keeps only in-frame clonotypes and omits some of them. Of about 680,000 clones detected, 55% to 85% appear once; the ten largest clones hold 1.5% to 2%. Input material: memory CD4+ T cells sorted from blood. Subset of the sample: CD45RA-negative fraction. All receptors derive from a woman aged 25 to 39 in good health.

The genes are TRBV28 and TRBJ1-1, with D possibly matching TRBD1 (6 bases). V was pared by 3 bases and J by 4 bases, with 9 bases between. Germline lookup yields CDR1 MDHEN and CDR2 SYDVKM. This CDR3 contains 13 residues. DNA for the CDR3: TGTGCCAGCAGTTTTGTCAGGGGCACTGAAGCTTTCTTT. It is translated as CASSFVRGTEAFF.

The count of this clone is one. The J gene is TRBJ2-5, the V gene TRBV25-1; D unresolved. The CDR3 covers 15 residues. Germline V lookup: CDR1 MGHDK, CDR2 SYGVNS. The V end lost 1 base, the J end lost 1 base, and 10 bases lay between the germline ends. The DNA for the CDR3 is TGTGCCAGCAGTGAATTGGCGCGTGGCCAAGAGACCCAGTACTTC. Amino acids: CASSELARGQETQYF.

In nucleotides, the CDR3 is TGTGCCAGCAGTTTACACAGGGGTATCGCCACTGAAGCTTTCTTT. Its translation is CASSLHRGIATEAFF. The chain joins TRBV27 to TRBJ1-1; 7 bases match TRBD1. CDR1 and CDR2 from the germline V gene are MNHEY and SMNVEV (reference sequence). V shed 2 bases and J 4 bases; nucleotides not matched to a gene: 7. CDR3 length: 15 amino acids.

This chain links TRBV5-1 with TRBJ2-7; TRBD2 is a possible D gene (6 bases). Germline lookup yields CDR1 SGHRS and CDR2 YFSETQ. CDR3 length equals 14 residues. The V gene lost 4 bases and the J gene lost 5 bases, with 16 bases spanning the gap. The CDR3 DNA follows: TGCGCCAGCAGCGCAACGGAGGGCAGGAACGAGCAGTACTTC. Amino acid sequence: CASSATEGRNEQYF.

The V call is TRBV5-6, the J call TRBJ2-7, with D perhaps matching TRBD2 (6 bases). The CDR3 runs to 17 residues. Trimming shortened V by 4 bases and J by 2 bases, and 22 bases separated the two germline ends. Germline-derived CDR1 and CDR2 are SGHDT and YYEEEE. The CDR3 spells CASSETGGGARTYEQYF. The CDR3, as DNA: TGTGCCAGCAGCGAGACGGGTGGAGGGGCTAGAACCTACGAGCAGTACTTC.

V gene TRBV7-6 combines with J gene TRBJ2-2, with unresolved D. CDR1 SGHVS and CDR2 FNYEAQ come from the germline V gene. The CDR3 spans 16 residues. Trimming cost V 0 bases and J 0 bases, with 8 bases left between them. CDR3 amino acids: CASSLAGQPNTGELFF. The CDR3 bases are TGTGCCAGCAGCTTAGCAGGGCAACCGAACACCGGGGAGCTGTTTTTT.

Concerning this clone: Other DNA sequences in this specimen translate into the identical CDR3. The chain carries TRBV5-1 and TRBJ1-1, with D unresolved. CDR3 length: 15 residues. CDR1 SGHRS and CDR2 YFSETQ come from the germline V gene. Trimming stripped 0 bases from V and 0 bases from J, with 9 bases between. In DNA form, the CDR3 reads TGCGCCAGCAGCTTGGGGGGATCACTGAACACTGAAGCTTTCTTT. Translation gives CASSLGGSLNTEAFF. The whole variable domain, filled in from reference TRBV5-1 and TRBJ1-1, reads KAGVTQTPRYLIKTRGQQVTLSCSPISGHRSVSWYQQTPGQGLQFLFEYFSETQRNKGNFPGRFSGRQFSNSRSEMNVSTLELGDSALYLCASSLGGSLNTEAFFGQGTRLTVV.

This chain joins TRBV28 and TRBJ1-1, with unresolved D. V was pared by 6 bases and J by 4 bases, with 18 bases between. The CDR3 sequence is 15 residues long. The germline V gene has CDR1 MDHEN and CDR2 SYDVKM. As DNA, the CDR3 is TGTGCCAGCAGCCCTCCACGGGGAGGCGGCACTGAAGCTTTCTTT. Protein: CASSPPRGGGTEAFF.

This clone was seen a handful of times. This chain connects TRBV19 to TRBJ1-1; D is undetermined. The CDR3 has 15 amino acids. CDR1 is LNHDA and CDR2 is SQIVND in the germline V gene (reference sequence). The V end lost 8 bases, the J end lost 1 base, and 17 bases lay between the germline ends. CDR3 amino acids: CASESGVRQNTEAFF. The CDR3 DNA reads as TGTGCCAGTGAGTCGGGTGTCAGGCAGAACACTGAAGCTTTCTTT.

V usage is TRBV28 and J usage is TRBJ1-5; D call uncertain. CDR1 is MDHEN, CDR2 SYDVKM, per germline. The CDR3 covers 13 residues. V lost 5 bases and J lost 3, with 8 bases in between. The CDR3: CASSIPDNQPQHF. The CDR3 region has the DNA TGTGCCAGCAGTATCCCGGACAATCAGCCCCAGCATTTT.

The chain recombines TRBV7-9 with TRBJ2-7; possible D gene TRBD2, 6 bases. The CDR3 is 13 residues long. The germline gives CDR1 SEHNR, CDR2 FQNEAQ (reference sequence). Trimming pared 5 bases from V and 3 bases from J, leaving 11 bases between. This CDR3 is CASSPRDFYEQYF. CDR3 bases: TGTGCCAGCAGCCCCCGGGACTTCTACGAGCAGTACTTC. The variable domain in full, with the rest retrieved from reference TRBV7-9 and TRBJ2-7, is DTGVSQNPRHKITKRGQNVTFRCDPISEHNRLYWYRQTLGQGPEFLTYFQNEAQLEKSRLLSDRFSAERPKGSFSTLEIQRTEQGDSAMYLCASSPRDFYEQYFGPGTRLTVT.

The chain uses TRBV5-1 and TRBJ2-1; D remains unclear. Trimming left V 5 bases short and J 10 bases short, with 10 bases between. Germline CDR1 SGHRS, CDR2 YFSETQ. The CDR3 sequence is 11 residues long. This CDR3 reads CASSFDAEQFF. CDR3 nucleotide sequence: TGCGCCAGCAGTTTTGACGCCGAGCAGTTCTTC.

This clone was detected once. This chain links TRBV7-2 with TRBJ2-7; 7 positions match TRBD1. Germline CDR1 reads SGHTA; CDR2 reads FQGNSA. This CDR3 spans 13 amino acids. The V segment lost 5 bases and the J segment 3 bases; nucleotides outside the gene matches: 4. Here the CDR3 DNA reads TGTGCCAGCAGCAAGGACAGGAGCTACGAGCAGTACTTC. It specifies CASSKDRSYEQYF.

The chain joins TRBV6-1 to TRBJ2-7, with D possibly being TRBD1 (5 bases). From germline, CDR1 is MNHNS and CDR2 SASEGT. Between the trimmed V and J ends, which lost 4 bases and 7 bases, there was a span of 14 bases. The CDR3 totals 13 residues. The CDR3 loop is CASSASRVSEQYF. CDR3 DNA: TGTGCCAGCAGTGCCTCCAGGGTGAGTGAGCAGTACTTC.

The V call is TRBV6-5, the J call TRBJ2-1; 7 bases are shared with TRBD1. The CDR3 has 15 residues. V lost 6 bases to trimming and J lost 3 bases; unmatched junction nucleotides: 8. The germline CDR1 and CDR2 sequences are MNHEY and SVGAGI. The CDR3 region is CASRPGTDNYNEQFF. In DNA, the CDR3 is TGTGCCAGCAGACCCGGGACAGATAACTACAATGAGCAGTTCTTC.

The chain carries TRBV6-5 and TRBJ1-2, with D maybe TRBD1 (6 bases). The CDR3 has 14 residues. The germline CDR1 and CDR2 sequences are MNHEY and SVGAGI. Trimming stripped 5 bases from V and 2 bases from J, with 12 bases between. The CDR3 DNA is TGTGCCAGCAGTGGCTACAGGGCAAACTATGGCTACACCTTC. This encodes CASSGYRANYGYTF.

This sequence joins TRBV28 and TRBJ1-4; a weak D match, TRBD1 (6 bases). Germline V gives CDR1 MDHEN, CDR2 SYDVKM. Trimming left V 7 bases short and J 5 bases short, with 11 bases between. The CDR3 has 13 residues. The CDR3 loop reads CASTNQGNEKLFF. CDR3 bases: TGTGCCAGCACGAATCAGGGGAATGAAAAACTGTTTTTT.

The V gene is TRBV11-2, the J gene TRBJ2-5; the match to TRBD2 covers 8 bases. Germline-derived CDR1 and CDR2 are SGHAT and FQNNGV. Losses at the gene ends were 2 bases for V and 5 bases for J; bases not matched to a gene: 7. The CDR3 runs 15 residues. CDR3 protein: CASSLNSGSEETQYF. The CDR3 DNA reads TGTGCCAGCAGCTTAAACAGCGGGAGTGAGGAGACCCAGTACTTC.

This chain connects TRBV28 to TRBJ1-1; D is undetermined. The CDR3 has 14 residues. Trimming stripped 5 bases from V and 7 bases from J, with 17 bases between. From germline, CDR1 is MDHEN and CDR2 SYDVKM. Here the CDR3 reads CASSPWEPTGEAFF. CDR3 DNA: TGTGCCAGCAGTCCATGGGAGCCGACGGGTGAAGCTTTCTTT.

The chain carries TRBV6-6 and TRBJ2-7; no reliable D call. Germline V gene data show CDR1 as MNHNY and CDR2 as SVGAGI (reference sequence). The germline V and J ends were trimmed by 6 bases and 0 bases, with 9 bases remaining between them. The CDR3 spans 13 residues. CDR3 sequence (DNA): TGTGCCAGCAGCTATGGTCCCTCCTACGAGCAGTACTTC. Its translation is CASSYGPSYEQYF.

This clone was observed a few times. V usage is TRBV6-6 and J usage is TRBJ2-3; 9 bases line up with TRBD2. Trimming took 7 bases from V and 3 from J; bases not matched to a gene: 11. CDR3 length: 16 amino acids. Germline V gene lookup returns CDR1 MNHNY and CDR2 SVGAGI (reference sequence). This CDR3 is CASMGLLAGSTDTQYF. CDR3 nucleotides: TGTGCCAGCATGGGCCTGCTAGCGGGATCAACAGATACGCAGTATTTT.

CDR3 amino acids: CASSRSLAGVVGELFF. The DNA of the CDR3 is TGTGCCAGCAGCCGTAGTCTAGCGGGAGTGGTCGGGGAGCTGTTTTTT. V gene TRBV11-2 combines with J gene TRBJ2-2; 10 nucleotides agree with TRBD2. The CDR3 loop spans 16 amino acids. The germline gives CDR1 SGHAT, CDR2 FQNNGV. The junction had 10 bases not matched to a gene; V was cut back by 5 bases and J by 7 bases.

CDR3 in amino acids: CASSLAIPGDTQYF. As DNA, the CDR3 is TGCGCCAGCAGCTTGGCCATACCTGGGGATACGCAGTATTTT. The chain is built from TRBV5-1 and TRBJ2-3; D gene unclear. Germline V gene data show CDR1 as SGHRS and CDR2 as YFSETQ. This CDR3 has 14 residues. V gave up 0 bases and J gave up 6 bases, with 11 bases separating them.

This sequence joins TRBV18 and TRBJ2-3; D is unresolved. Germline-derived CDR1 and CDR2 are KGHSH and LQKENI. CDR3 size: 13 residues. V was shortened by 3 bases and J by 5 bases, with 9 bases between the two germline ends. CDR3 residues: CASSPSYGDTQYF. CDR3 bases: TGTGCCAGCTCACCGTCCTATGGAGATACGCAGTATTTT.

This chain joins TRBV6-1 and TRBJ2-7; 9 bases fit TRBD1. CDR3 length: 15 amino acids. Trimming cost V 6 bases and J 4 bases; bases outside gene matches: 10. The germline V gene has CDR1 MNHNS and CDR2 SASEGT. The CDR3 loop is CASSPGTGYLYEQYF. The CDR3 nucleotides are TGTGCCAGCAGCCCCGGGACAGGGTACCTGTACGAGCAGTACTTC.

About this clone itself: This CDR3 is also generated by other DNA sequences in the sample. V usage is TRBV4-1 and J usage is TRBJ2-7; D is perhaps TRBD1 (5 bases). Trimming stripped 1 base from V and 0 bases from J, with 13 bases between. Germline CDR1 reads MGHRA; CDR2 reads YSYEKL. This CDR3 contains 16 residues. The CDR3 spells CASSQGSGPSSYEQYF. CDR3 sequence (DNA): TGCGCCAGCAGCCAAGGATCAGGGCCAAGCTCCTACGAGCAGTACTTC.

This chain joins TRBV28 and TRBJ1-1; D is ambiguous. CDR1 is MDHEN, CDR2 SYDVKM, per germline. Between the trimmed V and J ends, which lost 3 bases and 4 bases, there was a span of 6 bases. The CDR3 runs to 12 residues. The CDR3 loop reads CASSFLSTEAFF. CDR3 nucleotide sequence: TGTGCCAGCAGTTTTCTGAGCACTGAAGCTTTCTTT. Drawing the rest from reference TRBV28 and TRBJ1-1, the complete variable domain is DVKVTQSSRYLVKRTGEKVFLECVQDMDHENMFWYRQDPGLGLRLIYFSYDVKMKEKGDIPEGYSVSREKKERFSLILESASTNQTSMYLCASSFLSTEAFFGQGTRLTVV.

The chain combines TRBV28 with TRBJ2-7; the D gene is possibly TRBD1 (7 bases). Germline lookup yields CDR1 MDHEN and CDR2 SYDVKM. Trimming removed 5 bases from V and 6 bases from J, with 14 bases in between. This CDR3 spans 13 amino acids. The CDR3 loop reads CASSQTGTLEQYF. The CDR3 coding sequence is TGTGCCAGCAGTCAGACAGGGACTCTCGAGCAGTACTTC.

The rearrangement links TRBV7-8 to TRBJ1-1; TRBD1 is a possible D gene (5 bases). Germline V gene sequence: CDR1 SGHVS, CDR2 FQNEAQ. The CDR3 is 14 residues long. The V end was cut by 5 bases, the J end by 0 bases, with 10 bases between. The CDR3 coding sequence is TGTGCCAGCAGCGGGGGGACGGTGAACACTGAAGCTTTCTTT. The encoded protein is CASSGGTVNTEAFF.